This entry describes one T cell receptor beta chain. The data stem from a study of blood T cell repertoires in COVID-19. Sequencing used immunoSEQ multiplex PCR; TCRdb keeps in-frame clones, though not all of them. The sample shows under 200,000 clones, 70% to 90% of them seen only once. CDR1 LNHDA and CDR2 SQIVND come from the germline V gene (reference sequence). The CDR3 spans 15 residues. The V and J ends lost 3 bases and 6 bases respectively, with 15 bases between them. The sequence was obtained from a man in his fifties or sixties with active or convalescent COVID-19. The sample comprised peripheral blood. The rearrangement joins TRBV19 to TRBJ1-5; no clear D gene. Here the CDR3 DNA reads TGTGCCAGTAGTATGGAGTTGGAGGGAACTCAGCCCCAGCATTTT. Protein: CASSMELEGTQPQHF.